This T cell receptor beta chain was obtained from a study of T cells in Graves' hyperthyroidism and ophthalmopathy. TCR beta CDR3 regions were amplified from RNA. With the HTBI primer set, the TCR CDR3 went through a first round of RT-PCR. TCRdb processed the multiplex PCR reads anew with MiXCR; each CDR3 protein has one entry. The sample includes 400,000 to 550,000 distinct CDR3 sequences, approximately 24% of them seen just once. This clonotype was seen ten or more times. V lost 0 bases and J lost 7, with 13 bases in between. CDR3 length equals 14 residues. Per the germline V gene, CDR1 is LNHNV and CDR2 is YYDKDF (reference sequence).

The sequence was collected from a woman in her thirties with Graves' ophthalmopathy. The chain links TRBV15 to TRBJ2-7; perhaps TRBD2 as D (5 bases). The sequenced material came from blood. The CDR3 nucleotides read TGTGCCACCAGCAGAGATAACGGGTGGGAGGAGCAGTACTTC. This gives the protein CATSRDNGWEEQYF.